The rows below give T cell receptor beta chains drawn from one sample of a study of blood T cell repertoires in COVID-19. Sequenced by immunoSEQ multiplex PCR; TCRdb stores in-frame clones only, minus some. The sample gives 20,000 to 30,000 clones, roughly 79% of which show up once; less than 15% is in the top ten. The sample was peripheral blood. The origin of the receptors is a man older than 75 with active or convalescent COVID-19. Each CDR3 is given with its conserved first and last residue. D genes are given only for firm matches. For some rows the clone size is stated as once, few or many, or as a class when expanded; others skip it.

>TRBJ2-3|TRBV6-5|once|14|TRBD2
TGTGCCAGCAAGCTAGCGGGGTTGGCAGATACGCAGTATTTT
CASKLAGLADTQYF
>TRBJ2-3|TRBV19|NA|12|NA
TGTGCCAGTAGTATCGGGACAGATACGCAGTATTTT
CASSIGTDTQYF
>TRBJ2-7|TRBV5-5|NA|13|NA
TGTGCCAGCAGCTTGGGTATGAGGGAAAGGAAGTACTTC
CASSLGMRERKYF
>TRBJ2-1|TRBV28|NA|15|NA
TGTGCCAGCAGGAGACCGGGACAAGTCCGCAATGAGCAGTTCTTC
CASRRPGQVRNEQFF
>TRBJ1-4|TRBV4-1|NA|15|TRBD1
TGCGCCAGCAGCCAAGATGGGACAGGGGATGAAAAACTGTTTTTT
CASSQDGTGDEKLFF
>TRBJ2-1|TRBV7-6|NA|15|NA
TGTGCCAGCAGCTTAGCTTACGAGTCGAGGAATGAGCAGTTCTTC
CASSLAYESRNEQFF
>TRBJ2-3|TRBV11-2|NA|16|NA
TGTGCCAGCAGCTGGGAGCACAGGGTGGGTGGGGATACGCAGTATTTT
CASSWEHRVGGDTQYF
>TRBJ2-3|TRBV4-3|once|18|TRBD2
TGCGCCAGCAGCCAAGATACTAGCGGGGTGACTAGCACAGATACGCAGTATTTT
CASSQDTSGVTSTDTQYF
>TRBJ2-5|TRBV6-4|NA|15|TRBD1
TGTGCCAGCAGGGACCGGGACAGGGGGCCGGAGACCCAGTACTTC
CASRDRDRGPETQYF
>TRBJ2-3|TRBV9|NA|15|TRBD2
TGTGCCAGCAGCGTAGGTCGGGGGGGGAAAGATACGCAGTATTTT
CASSVGRGGKDTQYF
>TRBJ1-1|TRBV28|NA|13|NA
TGTGCCAGCAGCTTTACAGAGGCACGGGGGGCTTTCTTT
CASSFTEARGAFF
>TRBJ2-1|TRBV7-8|NA|14|TRBD1
TGTGCCAGCAGCCACCGGACAGGGGCCAATGAGCAGTTCTTC
CASSHRTGANEQFF
>TRBJ2-4|TRBV11-3|NA|14|NA
TGTGCCAGCAGCCCCCGGGGAAGACTAGACATTCAGTACTTC
CASSPRGRLDIQYF
>TRBJ2-7|TRBV6-1|NA|16|TRBD1
TGTGCCAGCAGTGGCGGAAGGGGACAGGGGACCTACGAGCAGTACTTC
CASSGGRGQGTYEQYF
>TRBJ2-3|TRBV1|NA|15|NA
TGCACCAGCAGCCGGGTCGGGAGGGAGGAAGATACGCAGTATTTT
CTSSRVGREEDTQYF
>TRBJ2-3|TRBV27|once|14|TRBD2
TGTGCCAGCAGTCTTGGACTAGCGCGGGATACGCAGTATTTT
CASSLGLARDTQYF
>TRBJ1-2|TRBV19|NA|15|NA
TGTGCCAGTAGTATCTGGGGTTCGGGGAACTATGGCTACACCTTC
CASSIWGSGNYGYTF
>TRBJ2-1|TRBV11-3|NA|16|TRBD2
TGTGCCAGCAGCTTTGGGACGACTAGCGGGGCCAATGAGCAGTTCTTC
CASSFGTTSGANEQFF
>TRBJ2-1|TRBV7-2|NA|15|TRBD2
TGTGCCAGCAGCTTAGGGGGTACTAGCGTCTATGAGCAGTTCTTC
CASSLGGTSVYEQFF
>TRBJ2-7|TRBV18|NA|13|NA
TGTGCCAGCTCACCGAACTCCCCCTACGAGCAGTACTTC
CASSPNSPYEQYF
>TRBJ1-2|TRBV11-2|NA|14|TRBD1
TGTGCCAGCAGCTCGTGGCGGGACAGCTATGGCTACACCTTC
CASSSWRDSYGYTF
>TRBJ2-7|TRBV15|NA|14|NA
TGTGCCACCAGCAGTTCAGGGCATCCCTACGAGCAGTACTTC
CATSSSGHPYEQYF
>TRBJ2-5|TRBV5-1|NA|14|TRBD2
TGCGCCAGCAGCTTGGGGGCGGGGGAAGAGACCCAGTACTTC
CASSLGAGEETQYF
>TRBJ1-2|TRBV5-6|few|16|TRBD1
TGTGCCAGCAGCTTGGGGATTTGGACAGGGGAGGGTGGCTACACCTTC
CASSLGIWTGEGGYTF
>TRBJ2-7|TRBV10-3|NA|14|TRBD2
TGTGCCATCAGGGGGGGACTAGCGGCCTACGAGCAGTACTTC
CAIRGGLAAYEQYF
>TRBJ2-3|TRBV3-1/TRBV3-2|NA|16|TRBD2
TGTGCCAGCAGCCAAGTTAAAGCGGGAGGGCCTTGGACGCAGTATTTT
CASSQVKAGGPWTQYF
>TRBJ1-1|TRBV6-5|NA|13|NA
TGTGCCAGCAGTTACGCGGGGAATGTTGAAGCTTTCTTT
CASSYAGNVEAFF
>TRBJ2-6|TRBV29-1|NA|15|TRBD1
TGCAGCGTTAAAAACAGGGGGGATGGGGCCAACGTCCTGACTTTC
CSVKNRGDGANVLTF
>TRBJ1-1|TRBV12-3/TRBV12-4|NA|12|TRBD1
TGTGCCAGCAGTTTGGGACAGGGAACGGCTTTCTTT
CASSLGQGTAFF
>TRBJ2-7|TRBV28|few|14|NA
TGTGCCAGCAGCAGGGCGGAAGGGTCCTACGAGCAGTACTTC
CASSRAEGSYEQYF
>TRBJ2-7|TRBV11-2|NA|15|TRBD1
TGTGCCAGCAGCTTAGGGACAGGGGGAGGCTACGAGCAGTACTTC
CASSLGTGGGYEQYF
>TRBJ2-1|TRBV28|NA|14|NA
TGTGCCAGCACAAGACAGACCTCCTACAATGAGCAGTTCTTC
CASTRQTSYNEQFF
>TRBJ2-3|TRBV5-1|NA|15|TRBD1
TGCGCCAGCAGGCTAGCAGGGGGAGGCACAGATACGCAGTATTTT
CASRLAGGGTDTQYF
>TRBJ2-1|TRBV19|NA|15|TRBD2
TGTGCCAGTAGTATGGGCGGGGGGGTTTACAATGAGCAGTTCTTC
CASSMGGGVYNEQFF
>TRBJ2-1|TRBV25-1|NA|17|TRBD1
TGTGCCAGCAGTGGGGCGTTGGGGACAGGGCTCTACAATGAGCAGTTCTTC
CASSGALGTGLYNEQFF
>TRBJ1-4|TRBV5-4|NA|15|TRBD1
TGTGCCAGCAGCTCCGGGACAGCTAGGAATGAAAAACTGTTTTTT
CASSSGTARNEKLFF
>TRBJ1-2|TRBV5-1|NA|15|TRBD1
TGCGCCAGCAGCTCTAAGACAGGGGTAGTCTATGGCTACACCTTC
CASSSKTGVVYGYTF
>TRBJ2-7|TRBV4-1|medium-sized|15|NA
TGCGCCAGCAGCCAAGTTACAGGGATAGGCTACGAGCAGTACTTC
CASSQVTGIGYEQYF
>TRBJ1-5|TRBV6-5|NA|16|TRBD1
TGTGCCAGCAGTTACCTGGGACAGGGAAAGGATCAGCCCCAGCATTTT
CASSYLGQGKDQPQHF
>TRBJ2-7|TRBV6-2/TRBV6-3|few|12|NA
TGTGCCAGCAGTTACGGGCTCAACGAGCAGTACTTC
CASSYGLNEQYF
>TRBJ1-1|TRBV2|NA|14|NA
TGTGCCAGCAAGTCCAGGGAAGGTCCCACTGAAGCTTTCTTT
CASKSREGPTEAFF
>TRBJ1-2|TRBV7-9|NA|15|NA
TGTGCCAGCAGCTTGAGACTCCAGGGTGTGGATGGCTACACCTTC
CASSLRLQGVDGYTF
>TRBJ2-1|TRBV18|NA|16|NA
TGTGCCAGCTCACCACTGCTCGTTCAGTCCTACAATGAGCAGTTCTTC
CASSPLLVQSYNEQFF
>TRBJ2-3|TRBV7-9|NA|15|TRBD2
TGTGCCAGCAGCCGCAGACTAGCGGGGACTGATACGCAGTATTTT
CASSRRLAGTDTQYF
>TRBJ1-5|TRBV19|NA|14|TRBD1
TGTGCCAGTAGTATTTGGGACAGGGGTCAGCCCCAGCATTTT
CASSIWDRGQPQHF
>TRBJ1-6|TRBV2|NA|13|NA
TGTGCCAGCAGTGAAACTTATAATTCACCCCTCCACTTT
CASSETYNSPLHF
>TRBJ2-1|TRBV28|NA|14|TRBD1
TGTGCCAGCAGTCGGACAGGGTATATCAATGAGCAGTTCTTC
CASSRTGYINEQFF
>TRBJ1-2|TRBV2|few|15|TRBD1
TGTGCCAGCAGTCGGGACAGCCGCAAGGACTATGGCTACACCTTC
CASSRDSRKDYGYTF
>TRBJ1-2|TRBV3-1/TRBV3-2|once|15|NA
TGTGCCAGCAGCCAAGAAAGGGGCGCTAACTATGGCTACACCTTC
CASSQERGANYGYTF
>TRBJ2-3|TRBV5-3|NA|14|NA
TGTGCCAGAAGCTTGGGCGGGTACCCAGATACGCAGTATTTT
CARSLGGYPDTQYF
>TRBJ2-3|TRBV7-2|once|12|NA
TGTGCCAGCAGCTTAAGCTCAGATACGCAGTATTTT
CASSLSSDTQYF
>TRBJ1-2|TRBV9|NA|14|NA
TGTGCCAGCAGCGTAACCTTAGCTAACTATGGCTACACCTTC
CASSVTLANYGYTF
>TRBJ2-7|TRBV15|NA|15|NA
TGTGCCACCAGTTTGGGGCGGGGACTCCCCTACGAGCAGTACTTC
CATSLGRGLPYEQYF
>TRBJ2-2|TRBV2|NA|15|NA
TGTGCCAGCAGTGAGTACGTAGCGAACACCGGGGAGCTGTTTTTT
CASSEYVANTGELFF
>TRBJ2-1|TRBV7-2|NA|16|TRBD2
TGTGCCAGCAGCTCTTCGCGGGGGGGCTTCTACAATGAGCAGTTCTTC
CASSSSRGGFYNEQFF
>TRBJ1-5|TRBV28|once|20|TRBD1
TGTGCCAGCAGTTTATTAATATCTGGGACAGGAGGCGGTAGCAATCAGCCCCAGCATTTT
CASSLLISGTGGGSNQPQHF
>TRBJ1-5|TRBV27|NA|16|TRBD1
TGTGCCAGCAGACCAACACAGGGGGCCGGCAATCAGCCCCAGCATTTT
CASRPTQGAGNQPQHF